This TCR beta chain was observed in a study of blood T cell repertoires in COVID-19 (dated by TCRdb to 2018 to 2020). Regarding the study in general: The collaborator samples originated in the United States, Italy and Spain and spanned the acute and convalescent phases of COVID-19. The prospective study material was composed of cDNA or gDNA derived from T cells, B-cell-depleted T cells, or PBMCs. Deeply sampled blood TCRbeta repertoires from subjects exposed to, actively infected with, or recovered from COVID-19 were included in the dataset. The repertoires were made available in a free public database intended to serve as a resource for research on the immune response to SARS-CoV-2. The samples were drawn from two sources: the first 160 participants of the ongoing ImmuneRACE study, and 1,000 to 1,500 subjects contributed by 6 global collaborators. Sample metadata almost always included a de-identified subject ID, COVID-19 status, age in years and sex. HLA class I and class II types, where available, came from metadata supplied by the sample provider rather than from assay-based typing. The full study reports these points: The quantity of clinical and demographic metadata differed by source and by participant and was supplied without curation.

The immunoSEQ Assay, a bias-controlled multiplex PCR, was used to amplify TCRbeta CDR3 regions from genomic DNA. The published analysis was carried out like this. Nucleated cell counts per sample were estimated from amplification of reference gene primers within the assay. To quantify the absolute abundance of each unique TCRbeta CDR3 rearrangement, sequence reads were collapsed and filtered. For each sample, productive Simpson clonality was calculated by taking the square root of Simpson's diversity index across productive rearrangements. The source is immuneACCESS, and TCRdb retained only in-frame sequences with V and J called. Part of the clones is not carried over; for the studies checked, unresolved V genes explain less than half of this, and the remainder is unexplained. That table is the source of V, J and clone size, and D and trimming were worked out from the DNA. The sample table contains about 300,000 clones; only one count was recorded for roughly 86% of them. 2.9% of the sample belongs to the ten largest clones.

Participants in the prospective study were enrolled through a virtual design, were aged roughly 18 to 90 years, and lived in some 24 United States geographic areas. In the prospective study, participants were assigned to cohorts based on the clinical history participants reported in a screening survey and a study questionnaire. Exposed participants were defined as having been in contact with someone with a PCR-confirmed or clinician-diagnosed COVID-19 case within 2 weeks of study entry. In the prospective study, mobile phlebotomists collected whole blood, serum and a nasopharyngeal or oropharyngeal swab from each participant. Prospective study participants could optionally give additional blood draws and questionnaires over a roughly two-month period. Prospective study blood samples were shipped either frozen or at room temperature before DNA extraction. CDR1 and CDR2 (SGHVS, FQNEAQ) derive from the germline V gene. V lost 6 bases and J lost 3 bases; the stretch between them is 12 bases long. Measured from the cysteine to the phenylalanine, the CDR3 is 13 residues long. Only the CDR3 part of the read is kept: 39 bases, read in frame from the first base.

Turning to this clone: Its target antigen remains unknown. No per-base quality is available; no much larger clone lies one base away.

This clonotype was obtained from a woman aged 45 to 65 who had been exposed to COVID-19. The sequenced material came from PBMCs or T cells enriched from blood (not recorded which). Recombination joined TRBV7-8 with TRBJ2-7, and TRBD1 may be the D gene, going by 5 matching bases. CDR3 reads: CASSSDSFYEQYF. Here is the DNA: TGTGCCAGCAGTTCTGACAGTTTCTACGAGCAGTACTTC.